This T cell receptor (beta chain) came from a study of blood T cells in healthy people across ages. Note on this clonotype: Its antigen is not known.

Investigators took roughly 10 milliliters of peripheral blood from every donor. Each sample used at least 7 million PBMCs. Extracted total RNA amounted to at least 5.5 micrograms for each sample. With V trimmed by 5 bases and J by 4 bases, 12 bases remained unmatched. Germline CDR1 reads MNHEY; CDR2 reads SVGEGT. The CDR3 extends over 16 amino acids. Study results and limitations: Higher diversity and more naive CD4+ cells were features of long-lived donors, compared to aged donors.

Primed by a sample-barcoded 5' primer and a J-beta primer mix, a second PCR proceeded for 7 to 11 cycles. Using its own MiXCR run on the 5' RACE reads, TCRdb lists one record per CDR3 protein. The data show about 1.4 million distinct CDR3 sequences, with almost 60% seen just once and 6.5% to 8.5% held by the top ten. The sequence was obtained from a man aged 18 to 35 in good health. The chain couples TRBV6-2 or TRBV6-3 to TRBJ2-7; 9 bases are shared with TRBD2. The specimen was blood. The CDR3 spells CASSRPQGLAAYEQYF. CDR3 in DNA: TGTGCCAGCAGTAGACCCCAGGGACTAGCTGCGTACGAGCAGTACTTC.